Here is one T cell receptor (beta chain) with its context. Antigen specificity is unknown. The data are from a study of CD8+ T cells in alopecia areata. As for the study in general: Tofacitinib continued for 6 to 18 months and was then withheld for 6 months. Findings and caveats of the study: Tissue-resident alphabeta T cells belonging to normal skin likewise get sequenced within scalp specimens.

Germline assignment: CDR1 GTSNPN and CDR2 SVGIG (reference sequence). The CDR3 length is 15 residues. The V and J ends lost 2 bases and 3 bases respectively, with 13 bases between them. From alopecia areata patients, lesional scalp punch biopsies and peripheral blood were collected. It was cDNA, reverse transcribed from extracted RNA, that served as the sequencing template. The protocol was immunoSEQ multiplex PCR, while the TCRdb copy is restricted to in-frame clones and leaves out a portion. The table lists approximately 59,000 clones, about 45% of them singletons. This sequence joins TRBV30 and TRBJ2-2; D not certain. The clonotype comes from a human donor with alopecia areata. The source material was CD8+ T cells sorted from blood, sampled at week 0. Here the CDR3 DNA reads TGTGCCTGGAGTATGGAATCGTTGGACACCGGGGAGCTGTTTTTT. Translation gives CAWSMESLDTGELFF.